Listed here are 29 T cell receptor beta chains from one sample, sequenced in a study of blood T cell repertoires in COVID-19. Using immunoSEQ multiplex PCR, the repertoire was profiled, and TCRdb retains in-frame clones only, with some absent. The table shows 100,000 to 120,000 clones, with 70% to 90% occurring only once. Source material: peripheral blood. These receptors all stem from a human donor in a cohort sampled during active COVID-19.

The V and J genes are TRBV5-4 and TRBJ1-1, with D perhaps matching TRBD1 (6 bases). CDR1 SGHNT and CDR2 YYREEE come from the germline V gene (reference sequence). The CDR3 covers 17 residues. V lost 0 bases and J lost 0, with 15 bases in between. Written as DNA, the CDR3 is TGTGCCAGCAGCTTGGAGGGGGGGGCGCGGGTGAACACTGAAGCTTTCTTT. Its protein product is CASSLEGGARVNTEAFF.

The chain carries TRBV7-9 and TRBJ2-3; TRBD1 matches 8 bases. Germline CDR1 reads SEHNR; CDR2 reads FQNEAQ (reference sequence). V trimming: 1 base; J trimming: 1 base; junction bases outside the gene matches: 1. The CDR3 contains 15 residues. The CDR3 DNA reads TGTGCCAGCAGCTTAGTGGGACAGGGCACAGATACGCAGTATTTT. This translates into CASSLVGQGTDTQYF. Using reference TRBV7-9 and TRBJ2-3 for the parts outside the CDR3, the full variable domain is DTGVSQNPRHKITKRGQNVTFRCDPISEHNRLYWYRQTLGQGPEFLTYFQNEAQLEKSRLLSDRFSAERPKGSFSTLEIQRTEQGDSAMYLCASSLVGQGTDTQYFGPGTRLTVL.

The chain combines TRBV19 with TRBJ1-1; TRBD1 aligns across 8 bases. The CDR3 is 12 residues long. CDR1 is LNHDA, CDR2 SQIVND, per germline (reference sequence). The ends lost 7 bases at V and 4 bases at J; junction bases unmatched: 2. The CDR3, as DNA: TGTGCCAGTACCACAGGGGGCACTGAAGCTTTCTTT. This codes for CASTTGGTEAFF.

The J gene is TRBJ1-1, the V gene TRBV5-4, with 7 nucleotides matching TRBD1. The germline V gene has CDR1 SGHNT and CDR2 YYREEE (reference sequence). This CDR3 comprises 15 residues. Unmatched junction bases numbered 5, after V lost 3 bases and J lost 0 bases. DNA of the CDR3: TGTGCCAGCAGCTGGAGGGACAGACTGAACACTGAAGCTTTCTTT. Protein product: CASSWRDRLNTEAFF.

Here the CDR3 DNA reads TGTGCCAGCAGTTTATACGGGACAGGGGAAGGCTACACCTTC. Residues: CASSLYGTGEGYTF. This sequence joins TRBV27 and TRBJ1-2; 10 bases align to TRBD1. Germline values: CDR1 MNHEY, CDR2 SMNVEV (reference sequence). Trimming at V came to 1 base and at J to 8 bases, leaving 4 bases not matched to a gene. CDR3 length: 14 residues.

V is TRBV4-2 and J is TRBJ2-1; D gene uncertain. Germline V gene lookup returns CDR1 LGHNA and CDR2 YNFKEQ. The CDR3 contains 13 residues. The ends were cut back, 0 bases at V and 7 bases at J, with 7 bases in the middle. The CDR3, as DNA: TGTGCCAGCAGCCAAGAGTCGGAGAATGAGCAGTTCTTC. The encoded protein is CASSQESENEQFF.

The chain employs TRBV9 and TRBJ1-5, with unresolved D. Deletions cut 5 bases from V and 6 bases from J, with 3 bases between. This CDR3 spans 10 amino acids. Germline lookup yields CDR1 SGDLS and CDR2 YYNGEE. This CDR3 reads CASRAQPQHF. The CDR3 DNA sequence: TGTGCCAGCAGGGCTCAGCCCCAGCATTTT.

The DNA for the CDR3 is TGCGCCAGCAGTGATCCTAGCGGGAGGCTTTACTCCTACGAGCAGTACTTC. This translates into CASSDPSGRLYSYEQYF. This chain connects TRBV10-2 to TRBJ2-7; 11 bases map to TRBD2. Germline CDR1 is WSHSY and CDR2 is SAAADI. J lost 0 bases, V lost 3 bases, and 7 bases had no gene match. This CDR3 is 17 amino acids long.

This clone was detected only once. The gene calls are TRBV7-8 and TRBJ2-1, with TRBD2 identical over 8 bases. The V and J ends lost 0 bases and 1 base, in that order; junction bases with no gene match: 2. The CDR3 runs 16 residues. CDR1 is SGHVS and CDR2 is FQNEAQ in the germline V gene. The CDR3 region has the DNA TGTGCCAGCAGCTTAGCGACGGGGGGGTCCTACAATGAGCAGTTCTTC. It encodes CASSLATGGSYNEQFF.

The V and J genes are TRBV12-3 or TRBV12-4 and TRBJ2-1; the D is unclear. This CDR3 has 13 residues. V gave up 3 bases and J gave up 0 bases, with 3 bases separating them. In DNA form, the CDR3 reads TGTGCCAGCAGTTTCAACTCCTACAATGAGCAGTTCTTC. Amino acid sequence: CASSFNSYNEQFF.

The chain employs TRBV5-4 and TRBJ1-2; TRBD1 might be the D (6 bases). V dropped 6 bases and J dropped 1 base, with 13 bases sitting between them. Germline V gene data show CDR1 as SGHNT and CDR2 as YYREEE (reference sequence). This CDR3 spans 14 amino acids. CDR3: CASTPGGLNYGYTF. The CDR3 bases are TGTGCCAGCACCCCCGGGGGGCTTAACTATGGCTACACCTTC.

This chain uses TRBV12-5 with TRBJ2-7; 7 nucleotides agree with TRBD2. V lost 1 base to trimming and J lost 4 bases; unmatched junction nucleotides: 4. CDR3 length equals 14 residues. Germline V CDR1 and CDR2: LGHNT, FRNRAP. The CDR3 region is CASGLDWGGYEQYF. For the CDR3, the DNA is TGTGCTAGTGGTTTGGACTGGGGGGGGTACGAGCAGTACTTC.

The chain carries TRBV5-1 and TRBJ2-7, with 10 bases fitting TRBD2. Germline V gene lookup returns CDR1 SGHRS and CDR2 YFSETQ. The J segment lost 0 bases and the V segment lost 7 bases, leaving 13 bases of the junction unmatched. The CDR3 is 17 amino acids. The CDR3 bases are TGCGCCAGCGCCTGGGCTAGCGGGGGTTCCCTCTCCTACGAGCAGTACTTC. Translated, it gives CASAWASGGSLSYEQYF.

The J gene is TRBJ2-5, the V gene TRBV3-1 (or the pseudogene TRBV3-2); 8 bases are shared with TRBD2. The germline V gene encodes CDR1 LGHDT and CDR2 YNNKEL (reference sequence). V trimming: 3 bases; J trimming: 5 bases; junction bases outside the gene matches: 8. This CDR3 is 15 amino acids long. The chain's CDR3 is CASSQSGGRLETQYF. For the CDR3, the DNA is TGTGCCAGCAGCCAGTCGGGGGGGAGGTTGGAGACCCAGTACTTC.

The J gene is TRBJ1-1, the V gene TRBV5-4, with 9 bases that match TRBD1. J lost 3 bases, V lost 4 bases, and 10 bases had no gene match. CDR1 is SGHNT and CDR2 is YYREEE in the germline V gene (reference sequence). The CDR3 consists of 16 residues. The DNA of the CDR3 is TGTGCCAGCAGCCCTGCCCTGGGACAGGGAGACACTGAAGCTTTCTTT. Its translation is CASSPALGQGDTEAFF.

V gene TRBV7-9 combines with J gene TRBJ2-7; D is possibly TRBD1 (5 bases). The length of the CDR3 is 15 residues. The germline V gene has CDR1 SEHNR and CDR2 FQNEAQ (reference sequence). Trimming pared 1 base from V and 4 bases from J, leaving 14 bases between. The CDR3: CASSLDSQVAYEQYF. The DNA of the CDR3 is TGTGCCAGCAGCTTAGATTCACAGGTTGCGTACGAGCAGTACTTC.

In its sample, this clone was seen once. The V gene is TRBV28, the J gene TRBJ2-7; 12 bases match TRBD2. The CDR3 spans 14 residues. V shed 5 bases and J 4 bases; nucleotides not matched to a gene: 3. Germline V gives CDR1 MDHEN, CDR2 SYDVKM. CDR3 coding DNA: TGTGCCAGCAGTCCGGGACTAGCGGGTTACGAGCAGTACTTC. Protein: CASSPGLAGYEQYF.

In its sample, this clone was seen a few times. The chain couples TRBV12-3 or TRBV12-4 to TRBJ2-2; D is ambiguous. V was trimmed by 7 bases and J by 1 base, leaving 7 bases between them. CDR3 length: 13 residues. CDR3 nucleotide sequence: TGTGCCAGCACCCCCCAGAACACCGGGGAGCTGTTTTTT. Translation gives CASTPQNTGELFF.

V usage is TRBV9 and J usage is TRBJ2-7; D unresolved. V dropped 0 bases and J dropped 3 bases, with 10 bases sitting between them. This CDR3 contains 14 residues. Germline V lookup: CDR1 SGDLS, CDR2 YYNGEE. The DNA of the CDR3 is TGTGCCAGCAGCGTAGGATACAGCCACTACGAGCAGTACTTC. The encoded protein is CASSVGYSHYEQYF.

The chain combines TRBV5-4 with TRBJ1-1; no reliable D call. Looked up from germline, CDR1 is SGHNT and CDR2 is YYREEE (reference sequence). The CDR3 is 13 amino acids. The V end was cut by 2 bases, the J end by 0 bases, with 5 bases between. Here the CDR3 reads CASSLQMNTEAFF. CDR3 in DNA: TGTGCCAGCAGCTTACAGATGAACACTGAAGCTTTCTTT.

This chain links TRBV9 with TRBJ2-2, with TRBD2 identical over 9 bases. The CDR3 contains 17 residues. Trimming at V came to 0 bases and at J to 7 bases, leaving 10 bases not matched to a gene. The germline V gene has CDR1 SGDLS and CDR2 YYNGEE. In DNA, the CDR3 is TGTGCCAGCAGCGTAGCTCGCAGCGGGGGGTTCGGCGGGGAGCTGTTTTTT. Translated, it gives CASSVARSGGFGGELFF.

This chain connects TRBV2 to TRBJ2-3, with 8 nucleotides matching TRBD2. Unmatched junction bases numbered 6, after V lost 6 bases and J lost 4 bases. This CDR3 region has 14 residues. CDR1 and CDR2 (germline): SNHLY, FYNNEI. This CDR3 is CASRIAGSADTQYF. CDR3 bases: TGTGCCAGCAGGATAGCGGGGAGCGCAGATACGCAGTATTTT.

This clone was picked up one time. This chain joins TRBV27 and TRBJ1-1; D remains unclear. The length of the CDR3 is 13 residues. Per the germline V gene, CDR1 is MNHEY and CDR2 is SMNVEV (reference sequence). V lost 4 bases to trimming and J lost 4 bases, with 10 bases between them. DNA for the CDR3: TGTGCCAGCAGTTGGCAGCGTGGCACTGAAGCTTTCTTT. Encoded protein: CASSWQRGTEAFF.

The J gene is TRBJ1-2, the V gene TRBV3-1 (or the pseudogene TRBV3-2); 7 nucleotides align to TRBD1. J lost 5 bases, V lost 3 bases, and 6 bases had no gene match. Looked up from germline, CDR1 is LGHDT and CDR2 is YNNKEL (reference sequence). This CDR3 contains 14 residues. The CDR3 DNA sequence: TGTGCCAGCAGCCACACGACAGGGATTTATGGCTACACCTTC. This translates into CASSHTTGIYGYTF.

This clone turned up a few times. CDR3 in DNA: TGCAGCGTACACCAGGGGGTCTATGGCTACACCTTC. Translation: CSVHQGVYGYTF. The chain joins TRBV29-1 to TRBJ1-2, with TRBD1 matching over 7 bases. The V gene end was trimmed by 6 bases and the J gene end by 4 bases; junction bases not matched to a gene: 5. The CDR3 extends over 12 amino acids. Germline V gene lookup returns CDR1 SQVTM and CDR2 ANQGSEA.

The chain joins TRBV7-8 to TRBJ2-7; 7 positions agree with TRBD2. CDR3 size: 14 residues. The trim removed 6 bases at V and 4 bases at J, leaving 9 bases unmatched. Germline CDR1 SGHVS, CDR2 FQNEAQ. CDR3 DNA sequence: TGTGCCAGCAGGCCTGGGAGGGGCGTATACGAGCAGTACTTC. Residues: CASRPGRGVYEQYF.

V usage is TRBV5-1 and J usage is TRBJ2-5, with D tentatively TRBD2 (6 bases). The CDR3 consists of 15 residues. Trimming pared 6 bases from V and 5 bases from J, leaving 20 bases between. CDR1 is SGHRS and CDR2 is YFSETQ in the germline V gene. CDR3 nucleotides: TGCGCCAGCACCCCGGAGGGTAATCGAGGGGAGACCCAGTACTTC. Its protein is CASTPEGNRGETQYF.

The chain uses TRBV10-2 and TRBJ2-1; perhaps TRBD1 as D (6 bases). This CDR3 region has 13 residues. The V end was cut by 5 bases, the J end by 8 bases, with 13 bases between. Per germline, CDR1 WSHSY and CDR2 SAAADI. The CDR3 reads CASSQGFVYEQFF. CDR3 DNA sequence: TGCGCCAGCAGTCAGGGGTTTGTGTATGAGCAGTTCTTC.

This clone was observed a single time. The chain is built from TRBV15 and TRBJ2-5, with D perhaps TRBD2 (5 bases). This CDR3 is 14 amino acids long. Trimming took off 1 base at V and 5 bases at J, with 11 bases between the two ends. The germline V gene has CDR1 LNHNV and CDR2 YYDKDF (reference sequence). The CDR3 region is CATSRGGSVETQYF. Here the CDR3 DNA reads TGTGCCACCAGCAGAGGTGGTAGCGTGGAGACCCAGTACTTC.